Presented here are 20 T cell receptor beta chains from one specimen sequenced in a study of T cells in localized non-small cell lung cancer. Libraries were prepared by immunoSEQ multiplex PCR; TCRdb keeps only in-frame clonotypes and omits some of them. Seen here are 70,000 to 95,000 clones, roughly 93% observed once, and the top ten hold about 4%. Sequencing was performed on PBMCs, taken before any cancer treatment. These receptors came from a woman aged 35-75 years with stage II squamous cell lung carcinoma.

The chain is built from TRBV7-2 and TRBJ2-5; D is uncertain. This CDR3 region has 12 residues. The germline gives CDR1 SGHTA, CDR2 FQGNSA. Trimming took off 5 bases at V and 5 bases at J, with 9 bases between the two ends. The CDR3 coding sequence is TGTGCCAGCAGCCGCCCTTGGGAGACCCAGTACTTC. Protein product: CASSRPWETQYF.

The chain joins TRBV10-3 to TRBJ2-3; 10 positions match TRBD2. This CDR3 is built from 16 residues. V trimming: 3 bases; J trimming: 6 bases; junction bases outside the gene matches: 9. Germline V lookup: CDR1 ENHRY, CDR2 SYGVKD. CDR3 in amino acids: CAISDRLAGPRDTQYF. The DNA of the CDR3 is TGTGCCATCAGTGATAGACTAGCGGGCCCTCGGGATACGCAGTATTTT.

This rearrangement joins TRBV4-2 to TRBJ1-5; the D is unclear. Germline CDR1 reads LGHNA; CDR2 reads YNFKEQ. This CDR3 is 16 amino acids long. Trimming left V 1 base short and J 1 base short, with 11 bases between. CDR3 nucleotides: TGTGCCAGCAGCCAAGGAGGGATTGAAAGCAATCAGCCCCAGCATTTT. Translating gives CASSQGGIESNQPQHF.

The gene calls are TRBV6-1 and TRBJ2-5, with 9 bases matching TRBD2. The CDR3 has 13 residues. The germline gives CDR1 MNHNS, CDR2 SASEGT. With V trimmed by 8 bases and J by 4 bases, 5 bases remained unmatched. CDR3 bases: TGTGCCAGCGCGGATAGCGGGAGAGAGACCCAGTACTTC. Encoded protein: CASADSGRETQYF.

The rearrangement uses TRBV9 and TRBJ1-1, with D possibly being TRBD1 (5 bases). Trimming took 2 bases from V and 6 from J, leaving 11 bases between them. CDR1 and CDR2 (germline): SGDLS, YYNGEE. This CDR3 contains 13 residues. CDR3: CASSVVGGAEAFF. CDR3 sequence (DNA): TGTGCCAGCAGCGTGGTCGGGGGGGCTGAAGCTTTCTTT.

CDR3 sequence reads: CSASRGVEQYF. The CDR3 DNA sequence: TGCAGTGCTAGTAGAGGGGTCGAGCAGTACTTC. The chain is built from TRBV20-1 and TRBJ2-7; D is tentatively TRBD1 or TRBD2 (5 bases each). This CDR3 is built from 11 residues. The germline CDR1 and CDR2 sequences are DFQATT and SNEGSKA (reference sequence). Trimming left V 3 bases short and J 6 bases short, with 9 bases between.

The rearrangement joins TRBV6-5 to TRBJ2-1; D may correspond to TRBD1 or TRBD2 (5 bases each). The CDR3 consists of 16 residues. V lost 0 bases, J lost 7 bases, and 16 bases lay in between. CDR1 and CDR2 (germline): MNHEY, SVGAGI. CDR3 in amino acids: CASSYSGTQGWNEQFF. CDR3 in DNA: TGTGCCAGCAGTTACTCTGGGACCCAAGGGTGGAATGAGCAGTTCTTC.

This clone was recorded once. The rearrangement joins TRBV5-1 to TRBJ2-5; D may correspond to TRBD1 or TRBD2 (5 bases each). This CDR3 region has 15 residues. Germline-derived CDR1 and CDR2 are SGHRS and YFSETQ. The ends were cut back, 2 bases at V and 2 bases at J, with 13 bases in the middle. The CDR3: CASSLSGLLQETQYF. In DNA form, the CDR3 reads TGCGCCAGCAGCTTATCGGGGCTGCTGCAAGAGACCCAGTACTTC.

This chain uses TRBV6-1 with TRBJ1-5; no definite D call. V was pared by 8 bases and J by 6 bases, with 20 bases between. CDR1 and CDR2 (germline): MNHNS, SASEGT. This CDR3 has 15 amino acids. CDR3 in amino acids: CASRKTVSWTQPQHF. CDR3 bases: TGTGCCAGCCGTAAAACGGTAAGCTGGACTCAGCCCCAGCATTTT.

A remark on this clone: One end of the junction is discordant with germline, which a read error may explain. The same CDR3 can be traced to other DNA sequences in this sample. This rearrangement joins TRBV12-5 to TRBJ2-7; D is tentatively TRBD1 or TRBD2 (5 bases each). The CDR3 covers 17 residues. Germline-derived CDR1 and CDR2 are LGHNT and FRNRAP. The CDR3, as DNA: TGCGCTAGTGGTTCGAGCCTCGGGGCGGGTAGGCTCTACGAGCAGTACTTC. Protein sequence: CASGSSLGAGRLYEQYF.

V is TRBV6-1 and J is TRBJ2-1, with 9 bases identical to TRBD2. CDR1 MNHNS and CDR2 SASEGT come from the germline V gene. With V trimmed by 5 bases and J by 0 bases, 2 bases remained unmatched. The CDR3 is made up of 15 amino acids. CDR3 sequence reads: CASSRLAASYNEQFF. The CDR3 coding sequence is TGTGCCAGCAGTCGACTAGCGGCCTCCTACAATGAGCAGTTCTTC.

The chain carries TRBV6-1 and TRBJ1-6, with 7 bases matching TRBD1. The CDR3 has 13 amino acids. The junction had 7 bases not matched to a gene; V was cut back by 7 bases and J by 10 bases. Germline assignment: CDR1 MNHNS and CDR2 SASEGT. The CDR3 coding sequence is TGTGCCAGCACCTCGACAGGGTTCTCACCCCTCCACTTT. Protein sequence: CASTSTGFSPLHF.

This chain joins TRBV7-2 and TRBJ2-3; D possibly corresponds to TRBD1 (5 bases). This CDR3 contains 14 residues. CDR1 is SGHTA and CDR2 is FQGNSA in the germline V gene. The germline V and J ends were trimmed by 7 bases and 2 bases, with 13 bases remaining between them. CDR3 DNA sequence: TGTGCCAGCATCCCGGTAGGGGCCACAGATACGCAGTATTTT. Encoded protein: CASIPVGATDTQYF.

V gene TRBV5-1 combines with J gene TRBJ2-5, with TRBD2 matching over 8 bases. There are 15 residues in the CDR3. Trimming cost V 7 bases and J 3 bases; bases outside gene matches: 11. Germline V gene data show CDR1 as SGHRS and CDR2 as YFSETQ. This CDR3 is CASGRLASPKETQYF. CDR3 nucleotides: TGCGCCAGCGGACGACTAGCGTCACCAAAAGAGACCCAGTACTTC.

The chain combines TRBV2 with TRBJ2-1; perhaps TRBD1 as D (6 bases). Per germline, CDR1 SNHLY and CDR2 FYNNEI. Trimming removed 4 bases at V and 0 bases at J, with 13 bases between. This CDR3 is 16 amino acids long. CDR3 sequence reads: CASSAHRVASYNEQFF. The CDR3 nucleotides are TGTGCCAGCAGTGCCCACAGGGTTGCCTCCTACAATGAGCAGTTCTTC.

V gene TRBV5-4 combines with J gene TRBJ2-7; 7 bases agree with TRBD1. Germline V CDR1 and CDR2: SGHNT, YYREEE (reference sequence). V dropped 4 bases and J dropped 1; count of bases not matched to a gene: 11. This CDR3 spans 16 amino acids. CDR3 sequence reads: CASSTTPGTASYEQYF. The CDR3 DNA reads TGTGCCAGCAGCACTACTCCCGGGACAGCTTCCTACGAGCAGTACTTC.

The chain recombines TRBV28 with TRBJ2-3, with a tentative D call TRBD2 (5 bases). Trimming removed 7 bases from V and 1 base from J, with 12 bases in between. The CDR3 is made up of 14 amino acids. Germline V gives CDR1 MDHEN, CDR2 SYDVKM. CDR3 amino acids: CASTGLLRTDTQYF. Written as DNA, the CDR3 is TGTGCCAGCACCGGACTCCTACGCACAGATACGCAGTATTTT.

CDR3 DNA: TGTGCCAGCAGCTTTCTTGGGGGCGGGGTGTTTGGCTACACCTTC. Its translation is CASSFLGGGVFGYTF. The chain carries TRBV5-4 and TRBJ1-2; D is perhaps TRBD1 (6 bases). Germline V gives CDR1 SGHNT, CDR2 YYREEE (reference sequence). With 2 bases removed from V and 7 bases from J, the gap between germline ends came to 18 bases. This CDR3 region has 15 residues.

The CDR3: CASSRGTGQPREAFF. The CDR3 nucleotides read TGCGCCAGCAGCCGGGGGACAGGGCAGCCCCGTGAAGCTTTCTTT. V gene TRBV5-1 combines with J gene TRBJ1-1; 9 bases match TRBD1. CDR3 length: 15 amino acids. The V gene end was trimmed by 4 bases and the J gene end by 7 bases; junction bases not matched to a gene: 11. Germline V gene sequence: CDR1 SGHRS, CDR2 YFSETQ.

The J gene is TRBJ1-5, the V gene TRBV12-2; the table calls TRBD1, which could not be checked here. TRBV12-2 is listed as a pseudogene. The CDR3 runs to 15 residues. The CDR3 DNA follows: TGTGCAAGTCGCCAACAGGGGGCGAGCAATCAGCCCCAGCATTTT. Protein: CASRQQGASNQPQHF.